This TCR beta chain is from a study of vaccination and CD4 T cells after COVID-19. Treatment given: roughly 10-day PBMC culture with coronavirus spike peptide pools or control peptides (ViraFEST assay). Of note for this clonotype: Its cognate antigen is unknown.

In germline, CDR1 is MNHNS, CDR2 SASEGT. The CDR3 consists of 12 residues. V dropped 2 bases and J dropped 8 bases, with 9 bases sitting between them. Researchers used the Oncomine TCR Beta short-read assay to sequence DNA from cultured CD4+ T cells. Each CDR3 protein is one row after TCRdb ran MiXCR on the PCR reads. The sample yields approximately 13,000 distinct CDR3 sequences, about 40% seen once. The J gene is TRBJ2-5, the V gene TRBV6-1; D ambiguous. Source: CD4+ T cells from blood, cultured in vitro, taken before SARS-CoV-2 vaccination. This sequence was found in a human donor who had recovered from COVID-19. CDR3 nucleotides: TGTGCCAGCAGTGAACTTGACGGAACCCAGTACTTC. It encodes CASSELDGTQYF.